These 2 T cell receptor beta chains originate from one sample sequenced in a study of beta chain features in type 1 diabetes. TCRB transcripts that were expressed got sequenced, as all of the isolated RNA had been reverse transcribed. The method was immunoSEQ multiplex PCR; TCRdb's version includes in-frame clones alone and lacks a portion of them. Here the sample spans 860,000 or so clones, about 17% being singletons. Sequenced: naive CD4+ T cells from blood. Source of these receptors: a woman between 18 and 29 years old in good health.

This clone was detected a few times. V usage is TRBV19 and J usage is TRBJ2-1, with 7 positions matching TRBD2. After removal of 4 bases from V and 10 bases from J, the junction contained 10 bases not matched to a gene. The CDR3 contains 14 residues. Germline V gives CDR1 LNHDA, CDR2 SQIVND (reference sequence). The CDR3 DNA is TGTGCCAGTAGTAATCCTAGCGGTTGGTTCGAGCAGTTCTTC. It translates to CASSNPSGWFEQFF.

The chain uses TRBV6-5 and TRBJ2-1; tentative D call: TRBD2 (8 bases). Trimming left V 6 bases short and J 9 bases short, with 21 bases between. The CDR3 runs 15 residues. CDR1 MNHEY and CDR2 SVGAGI come from the germline V gene. The CDR3 bases are TGTGCCAGCAGCGAATTAGCGGGACAGAGGAGTGAGCAGTTCTTC. This sequence encodes CASSELAGQRSEQFF.